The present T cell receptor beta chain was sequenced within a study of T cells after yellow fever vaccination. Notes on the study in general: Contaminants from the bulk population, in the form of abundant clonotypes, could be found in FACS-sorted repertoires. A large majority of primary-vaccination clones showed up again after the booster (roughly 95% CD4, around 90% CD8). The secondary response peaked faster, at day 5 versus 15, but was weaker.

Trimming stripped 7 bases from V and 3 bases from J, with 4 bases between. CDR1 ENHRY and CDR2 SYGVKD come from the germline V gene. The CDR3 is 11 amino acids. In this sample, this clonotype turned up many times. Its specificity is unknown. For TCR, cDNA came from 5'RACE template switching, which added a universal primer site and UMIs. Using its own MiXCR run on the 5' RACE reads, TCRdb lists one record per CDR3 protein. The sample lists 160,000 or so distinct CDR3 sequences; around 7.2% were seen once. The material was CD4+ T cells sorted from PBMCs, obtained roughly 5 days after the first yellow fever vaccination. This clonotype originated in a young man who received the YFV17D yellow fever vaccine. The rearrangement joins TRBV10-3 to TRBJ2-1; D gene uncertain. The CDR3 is CAITDYNEQFF. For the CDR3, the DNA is TGTGCCATCACGGACTACAATGAGCAGTTCTTC.